A selection of T cell receptor beta chains follows, all from one sample in a study of blood T cell repertoires in COVID-19. Sequencing was performed with immunoSEQ multiplex PCR; in TCRdb, only in-frame clones are kept and a portion is missing. The repertoire consists of about 140,000 clones, with roughly 88% occurring once and the leading ten covering about 1.5%. The sequenced material came from peripheral blood. The receptor source for this set is a woman aged 55-75 years with acute or convalescent COVID-19. Both conserved end residues are part of each CDR3. D genes are given only for firm matches. Rows may omit the clone size; those that give it use once, few, many or a size class.

d_call	v_call	j_call	clone_size	cdr3_nt	cdr3_aa
-	TRBV11-2	TRBJ2-6	-	TGTGCCGGGCGCCTAACTGGGGCCAACGTCCTGACTTTC	CAGRLTGANVLTF
TRBD2	TRBV9	TRBJ2-1	-	TGTGCCAGCAGCCTCACCTTCGGGCAGCGGGGGGGCAATGAGCAGTTCTTC	CASSLTFGQRGGNEQFF
-	TRBV7-9	TRBJ1-1	-	TGTGCCAGCAGCTCCCGGGGGGGAGCTTTCTTT	CASSSRGGAFF
TRBD2	TRBV7-2	TRBJ2-5	-	TGTGCCAGCAGCTTGGGGACTAGCGGGGGGGCCCGTCGGGAGACCCAGTACTTC	CASSLGTSGGARRETQYF
TRBD1	TRBV2	TRBJ1-4	-	TGTGCCAGCGGGGGACAGGCAACTAATGAAAAACTGTTTTTT	CASGGQATNEKLFF
TRBD1	TRBV25-1	TRBJ1-3	-	TGTGCCAGCATGAAGGGGGCACATGGAAACACCATATATTTT	CASMKGAHGNTIYF
TRBD1	TRBV27	TRBJ1-2	-	TGTGCCAGCAGTCCCGGACAGGGGGCGCTCCCCTATGGCTACACCTTC	CASSPGQGALPYGYTF
TRBD2	TRBV25-1	TRBJ2-1	-	TGTGCCAGCAGAGGAACGGGGCGGGGGGGTGAGCAGTTCTTC	CASRGTGRGGEQFF
TRBD2	TRBV7-6	TRBJ2-5	-	TGTGCCAGCAGCTTAGCGCGGGGGGGCTGGGAGACCCAGTACTTC	CASSLARGGWETQYF
-	TRBV4-1	TRBJ1-1	-	TGCGCCAGCAGCCAGACGGGGGACACTGAAGCTTTCTTT	CASSQTGDTEAFF
TRBD2	TRBV6-2/TRBV6-3	TRBJ2-3	-	TGTGCCAGCAGTTCCTTTCCGGGACTAGCGGGGACGAGCACAGATACGCAGTATTTT	CASSSFPGLAGTSTDTQYF
-	TRBV7-9	TRBJ1-1	-	TGTGCCAGCAGCTCAGGGACAAATGAAGCTTTCTTT	CASSSGTNEAFF
-	TRBV5-1	TRBJ1-1	-	TGCGCCAGCAGCTTAACAGGGATGACTGAAGCTTTCTTT	CASSLTGMTEAFF
TRBD2	TRBV7-3	TRBJ2-1	-	TGTGCCAGCAGCTTACTGGCTAGCGGGGGAAACAATGAGCAGTTCTTC	CASSLLASGGNNEQFF
-	TRBV5-1	TRBJ1-6	-	TGCGCCAGCAGTGGGAGTTGGGATTCACCCCTCCACTTT	CASSGSWDSPLHF
TRBD1	TRBV5-4	TRBJ2-7	once	TGTGCCAGCAGCCGGTGGACAGGGTCCGACGAGCAGTACTTC	CASSRWTGSDEQYF
TRBD1	TRBV4-3	TRBJ2-2	-	TGCGCCAGCAGCCAATCCTCAAGGGGGCGGGTCACCGGGGAGCTGTTTTTT	CASSQSSRGRVTGELFF
-	TRBV11-1	TRBJ2-7	-	TGTGCCAGCAGCTTATCGGGACAAATCTACGAGCAGTACTTC	CASSLSGQIYEQYF
TRBD1	TRBV6-2/TRBV6-3	TRBJ1-2	-	TGTGCCAGCAGTTACCGAATTACCGGGACAGGGGCTGGCTACACCTTC	CASSYRITGTGAGYTF
-	TRBV7-2	TRBJ2-3	-	TGTGCCAGCAGCCTCCGGGGAGCGGACTTAGTGGGGGATACGCAGTATTTT	CASSLRGADLVGDTQYF
-	TRBV30	TRBJ1-5	-	TGTGCCTGGAGTGTTGTTACAAGCAATCAGCCCCAGCATTTT	CAWSVVTSNQPQHF
TRBD1	TRBV3-1/TRBV3-2	TRBJ1-6	-	TGTGCCAGCAGCCGATTAACCGGGACAGGGGCCTCAATTTCACCCCTCCACTTT	CASSRLTGTGASISPLHF
TRBD2	TRBV6-5	TRBJ2-7	-	TGTGCCAGCAGAACCCCGGGAGGCGGATGGTACGAGCAGTACTTC	CASRTPGGGWYEQYF
-	TRBV5-1	TRBJ1-1	-	TGCGCCAGCAGCTTGGGAACAGACACTGAAGCTTTCTTT	CASSLGTDTEAFF
TRBD2	TRBV7-2	TRBJ2-1	-	TGTGCCAGCAGCTTAGGACTAGCGGATTACAATGAGCAGTTCTTC	CASSLGLADYNEQFF
TRBD1	TRBV7-9	TRBJ1-4	-	TGTGCCAGCAGCCTCGGGACAGCTAATGAAAAACTGTTTTTT	CASSLGTANEKLFF
TRBD1	TRBV6-2/TRBV6-3	TRBJ1-1	-	TGTGCCGGCAGCCCGACAGGGTATACTGAAGCTTTCTTT	CAGSPTGYTEAFF
TRBD1	TRBV7-3	TRBJ2-1	-	TGTGCCAGCAGCCCCACAGGGGGGTCCTACAATGAGCAGTTCTTC	CASSPTGGSYNEQFF
TRBD1	TRBV28	TRBJ1-5	once	TGTGCCAGCAACCCTGGGGGACAGCCCGGGCCCCAGCATTTT	CASNPGGQPGPQHF
TRBD1	TRBV28	TRBJ1-2	-	TGTGCCAGCAGCCTCGGACAGGCGGGCTATGGCTACACCTTC	CASSLGQAGYGYTF
-	TRBV27	TRBJ1-2	-	TGTGCCAGCAGCCCCCAGGGGAACTATGGCTACACCTTC	CASSPQGNYGYTF
TRBD2	TRBV19	TRBJ2-4	-	TGTGCCAGTAGTATAGGGACTAGCGGGGCCCAAAGCATTCAGTACTTC	CASSIGTSGAQSIQYF
TRBD1	TRBV10-3	TRBJ1-2	-	TGTGCCATCACTCCACGGACAGGGTCGGGCTACACCTTC	CAITPRTGSGYTF
-	TRBV28	TRBJ1-2	-	TGTGCCAGCAGTTTACGGGGCCAGGGGCTTGGCTACACCTTC	CASSLRGQGLGYTF
TRBD1	TRBV3-1/TRBV3-2	TRBJ2-7	-	TGTGCCAGCAGTCAGGCAGGGGGCATGTACGAGCAGTACTTC	CASSQAGGMYEQYF
-	TRBV30	TRBJ1-5	-	TGTGCCTGGGCGCTGGCGGGGCAGCGCAATCAGCCCCAGCATTTT	CAWALAGQRNQPQHF